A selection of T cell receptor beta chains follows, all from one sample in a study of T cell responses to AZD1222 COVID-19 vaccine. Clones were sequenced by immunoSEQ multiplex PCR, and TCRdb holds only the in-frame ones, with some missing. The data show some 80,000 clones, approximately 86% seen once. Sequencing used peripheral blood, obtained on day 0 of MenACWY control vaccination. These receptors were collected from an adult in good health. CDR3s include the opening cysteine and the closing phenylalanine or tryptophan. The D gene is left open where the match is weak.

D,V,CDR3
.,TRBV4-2,CASSLESYQETQYF
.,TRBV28,CASSLKGPTNEKLFF
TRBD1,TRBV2,CASSLDRVSLQPQHF
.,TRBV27,CASSFRNPGTSSYNEQFF
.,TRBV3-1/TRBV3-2,CASSHWRDYGYTF
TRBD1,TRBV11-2,CASSFQVGQGYGYTF
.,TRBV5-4,CASSLAGRDGYTF
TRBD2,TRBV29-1,CSVDASGGAETQYF
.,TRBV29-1,CSARTNTEAFF
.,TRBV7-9,CASSLASTPRGTQYF
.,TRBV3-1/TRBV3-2,CASSQEEAGSGYTF
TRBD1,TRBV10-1,CASEYPGTGCFEQYF
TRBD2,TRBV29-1,CSVGHGGASSYNEQFF
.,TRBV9,CASSVEGDTYEQYF
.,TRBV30,CAWRNGADTQYF
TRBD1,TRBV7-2,CASSGNRGLRGYTF
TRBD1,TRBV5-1,CASGPGQTSTDTQYF
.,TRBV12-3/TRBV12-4,CASSDRSGQPQHF
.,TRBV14,CASSQRTNYGYTF
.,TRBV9,CASSVGPLPNYEQYF
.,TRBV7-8,CASSQDRRSGYTF
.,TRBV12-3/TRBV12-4,CASRPTNTNTIYF
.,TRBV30,CAWSDRNTGELFF
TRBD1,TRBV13,CASSLGRQGASQEQYF
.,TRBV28,CASRMPAGSNQPQHF
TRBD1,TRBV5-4,CASRQDRGSYNEQFF
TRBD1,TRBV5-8,CASSSGTGYEKLFF
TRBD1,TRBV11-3,CASSLGGTVGYTF
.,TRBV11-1,CASSLGGKYQETQYF
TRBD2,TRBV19,CASSWSSGASYNEQFF
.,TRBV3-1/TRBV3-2,CASSPGPGIIYF
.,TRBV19,CASSMLGANSPLHF
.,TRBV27,CASSPIDRAEAFF
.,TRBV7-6,CASSLIAGEVAGELFF
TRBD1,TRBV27,CASSLSRGPIYGYTF
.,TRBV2,CASSAAYEQYF
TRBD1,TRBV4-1,CASSLRRQGNQPQHF
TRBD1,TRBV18,CASSKDYRGAPNRLQETQYF
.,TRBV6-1,CASSESRLNTEAFF
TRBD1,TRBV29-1,CSVGTGVAEAFF
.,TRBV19,CASSIGPDDPQHF
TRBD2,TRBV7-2,CASSLVASGVGETQYF
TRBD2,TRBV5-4,CASRLGGSGGSYNEQFF
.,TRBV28,CASRKGSGYYGYTF
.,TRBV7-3,CASSSAGHTEAFF
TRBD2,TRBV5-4,CASSLAYRGGSDTQYF
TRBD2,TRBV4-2,CASSRPLAGGAGDTQYF
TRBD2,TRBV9,CASSPLAVEADTQYF
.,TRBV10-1,CASSESRQHYEQYF